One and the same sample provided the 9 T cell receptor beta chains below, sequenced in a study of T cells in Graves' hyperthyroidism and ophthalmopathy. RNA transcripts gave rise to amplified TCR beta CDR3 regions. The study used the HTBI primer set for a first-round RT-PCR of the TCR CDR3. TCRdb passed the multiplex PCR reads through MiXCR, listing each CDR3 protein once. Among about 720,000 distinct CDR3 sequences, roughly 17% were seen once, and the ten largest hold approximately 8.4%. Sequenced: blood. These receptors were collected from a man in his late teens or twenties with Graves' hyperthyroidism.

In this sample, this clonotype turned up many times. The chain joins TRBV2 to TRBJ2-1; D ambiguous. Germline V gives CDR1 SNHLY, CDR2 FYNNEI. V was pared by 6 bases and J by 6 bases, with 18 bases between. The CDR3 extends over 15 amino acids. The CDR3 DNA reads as TGTGCCAGCAGGCAGTGGTCCCGGTGGGCCAATGAGCAGTTCTTC. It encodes CASRQWSRWANEQFF. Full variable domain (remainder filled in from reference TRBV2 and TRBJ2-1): EPEVTQTPSHQVTQMGQEVILRCVPISNHLYFYWYRQILGQKVEFLVSFYNNEISEKSEIFDDQFSVERPDGSNFTLKIRSTKLEDSAMYFCASRQWSRWANEQFFGPGTRLTVL.

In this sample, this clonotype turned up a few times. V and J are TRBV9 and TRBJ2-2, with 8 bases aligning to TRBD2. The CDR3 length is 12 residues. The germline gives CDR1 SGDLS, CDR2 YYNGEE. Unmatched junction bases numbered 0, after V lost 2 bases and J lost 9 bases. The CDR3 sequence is CASSVSGRELFF. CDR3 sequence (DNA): TGTGCCAGCAGCGTTAGCGGGAGGGAGCTGTTTTTT.

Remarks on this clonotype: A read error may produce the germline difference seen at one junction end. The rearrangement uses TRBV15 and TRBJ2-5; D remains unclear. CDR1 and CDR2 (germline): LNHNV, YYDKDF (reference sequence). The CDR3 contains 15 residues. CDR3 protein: CATSRDGLDQETQYF. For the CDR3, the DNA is TGTGCCACCAGCAGAGATGGTTTGGACCAGGAGACCCAGTACTTC.

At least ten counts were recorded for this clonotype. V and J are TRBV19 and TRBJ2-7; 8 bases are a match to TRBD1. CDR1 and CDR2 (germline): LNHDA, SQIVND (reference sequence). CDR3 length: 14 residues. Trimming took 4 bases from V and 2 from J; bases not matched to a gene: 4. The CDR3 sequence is CASSTGQGTYEQYF. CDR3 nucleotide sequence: TGTGCCAGTAGTACCGGACAGGGTACCTACGAGCAGTACTTC.

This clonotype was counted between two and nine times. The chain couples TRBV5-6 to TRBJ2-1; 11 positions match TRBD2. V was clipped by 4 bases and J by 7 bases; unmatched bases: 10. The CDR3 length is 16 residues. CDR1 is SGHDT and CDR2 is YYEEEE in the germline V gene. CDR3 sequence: CASSRGLADTTNEQFF. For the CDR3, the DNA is TGTGCCAGCAGCCGGGGACTAGCGGATACTACAAATGAGCAGTTCTTC.

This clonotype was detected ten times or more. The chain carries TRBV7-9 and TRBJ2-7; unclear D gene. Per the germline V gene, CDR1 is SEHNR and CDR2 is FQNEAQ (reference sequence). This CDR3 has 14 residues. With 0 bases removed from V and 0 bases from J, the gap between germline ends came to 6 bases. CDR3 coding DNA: TGTGCCAGCAGCTTAGCGGACCCCTCCTACGAGCAGTACTTC. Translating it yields CASSLADPSYEQYF.

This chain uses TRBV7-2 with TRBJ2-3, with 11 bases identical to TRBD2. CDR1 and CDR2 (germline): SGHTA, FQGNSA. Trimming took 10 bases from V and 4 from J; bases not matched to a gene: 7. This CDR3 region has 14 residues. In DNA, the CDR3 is TGTGCCACTAGACTAGCGGGACGCGCAGATACGCAGTATTTT. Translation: CATRLAGRADTQYF.

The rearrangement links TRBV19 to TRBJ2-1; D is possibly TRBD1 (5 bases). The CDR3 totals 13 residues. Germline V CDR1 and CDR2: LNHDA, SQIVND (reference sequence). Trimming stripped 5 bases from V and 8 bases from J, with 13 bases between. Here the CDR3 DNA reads TGTGCCAGTAGTCTCGACAGTTTAGATGAGCAGTTCTTC. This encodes CASSLDSLDEQFF.

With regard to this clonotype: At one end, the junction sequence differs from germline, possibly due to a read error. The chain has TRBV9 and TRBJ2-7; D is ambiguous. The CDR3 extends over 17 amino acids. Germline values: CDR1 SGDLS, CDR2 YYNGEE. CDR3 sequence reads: CASSESGPQEKTYEQYF. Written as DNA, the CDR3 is TGCGCCAGCAGTGAGTCAGGTCCCCAGGAAAAGACCTACGAGCAGTACTTC. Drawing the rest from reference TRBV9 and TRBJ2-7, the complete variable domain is DSGVTQTPKHLITATGQRVTLRCSPRSGDLSVYWYQQSLDQGLQFLIQYYNGEERAKGNILERFSAQQFPDLHSELNLSSLELGDSALYFCASSESGPQEKTYEQYFGPGTRLTVT.